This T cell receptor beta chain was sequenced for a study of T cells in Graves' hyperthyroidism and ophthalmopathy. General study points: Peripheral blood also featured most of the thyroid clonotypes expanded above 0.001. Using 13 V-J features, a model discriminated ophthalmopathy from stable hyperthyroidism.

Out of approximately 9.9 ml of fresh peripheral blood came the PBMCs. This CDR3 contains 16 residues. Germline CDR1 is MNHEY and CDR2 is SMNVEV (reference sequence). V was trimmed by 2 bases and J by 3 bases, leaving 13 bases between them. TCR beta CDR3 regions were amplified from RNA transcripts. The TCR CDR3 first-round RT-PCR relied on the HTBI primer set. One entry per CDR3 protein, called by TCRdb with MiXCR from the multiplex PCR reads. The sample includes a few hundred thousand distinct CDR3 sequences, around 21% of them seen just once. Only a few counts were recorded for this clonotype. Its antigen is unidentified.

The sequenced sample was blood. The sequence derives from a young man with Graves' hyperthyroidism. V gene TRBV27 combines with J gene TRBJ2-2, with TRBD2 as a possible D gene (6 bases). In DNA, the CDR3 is TGTGCCAGCAGTTTAGGGGACTCGGGTTACACCGGGGAGCTGTTTTTT. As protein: CASSLGDSGYTGELFF.